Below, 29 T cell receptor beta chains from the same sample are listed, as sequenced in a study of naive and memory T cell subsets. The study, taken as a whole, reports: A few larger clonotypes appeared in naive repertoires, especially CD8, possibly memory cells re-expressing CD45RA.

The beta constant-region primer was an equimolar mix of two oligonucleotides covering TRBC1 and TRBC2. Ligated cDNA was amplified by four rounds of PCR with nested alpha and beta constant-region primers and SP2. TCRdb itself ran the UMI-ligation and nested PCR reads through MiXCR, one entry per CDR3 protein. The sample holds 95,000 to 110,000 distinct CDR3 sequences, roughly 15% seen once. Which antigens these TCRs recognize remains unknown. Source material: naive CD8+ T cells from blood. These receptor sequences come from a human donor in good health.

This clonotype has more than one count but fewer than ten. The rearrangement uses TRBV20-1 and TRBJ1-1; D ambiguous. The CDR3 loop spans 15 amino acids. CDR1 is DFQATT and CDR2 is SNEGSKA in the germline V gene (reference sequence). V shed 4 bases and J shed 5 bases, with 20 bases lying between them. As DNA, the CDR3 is TGCAGTGCTATCCCAAGTTCGGGGATCGTAACTGAAGCTTTCTTT. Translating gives CSAIPSSGIVTEAFF.

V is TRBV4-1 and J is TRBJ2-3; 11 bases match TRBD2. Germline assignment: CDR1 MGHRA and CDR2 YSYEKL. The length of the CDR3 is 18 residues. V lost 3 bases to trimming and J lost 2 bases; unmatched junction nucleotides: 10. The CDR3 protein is CASSQPDGTSGNTDTQYF. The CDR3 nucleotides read TGCGCCAGCAGCCAGCCGGACGGGACTAGCGGAAACACAGATACGCAGTATTTT.

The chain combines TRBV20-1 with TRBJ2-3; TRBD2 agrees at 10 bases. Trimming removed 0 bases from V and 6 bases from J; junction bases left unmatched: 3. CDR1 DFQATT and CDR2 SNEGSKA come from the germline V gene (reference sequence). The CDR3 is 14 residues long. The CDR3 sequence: CSARDSGRTDTQYF. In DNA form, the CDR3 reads TGCAGTGCTAGAGATAGCGGGAGGACCGATACGCAGTATTTT.

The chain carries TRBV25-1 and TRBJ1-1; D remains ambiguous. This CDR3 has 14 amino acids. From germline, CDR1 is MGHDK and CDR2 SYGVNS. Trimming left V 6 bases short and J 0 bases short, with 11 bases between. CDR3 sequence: CASRVEVLNTEAFF. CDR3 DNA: TGTGCCAGCAGGGTAGAAGTTTTGAACACTGAAGCTTTCTTT.

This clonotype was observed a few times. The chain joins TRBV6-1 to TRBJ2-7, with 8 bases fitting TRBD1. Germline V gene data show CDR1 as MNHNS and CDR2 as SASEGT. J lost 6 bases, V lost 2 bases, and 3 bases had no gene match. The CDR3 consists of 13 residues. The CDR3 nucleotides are TGTGCCAGCAGTGAAAAACAGGGGGTCGAGCAGTACTTC. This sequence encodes CASSEKQGVEQYF.

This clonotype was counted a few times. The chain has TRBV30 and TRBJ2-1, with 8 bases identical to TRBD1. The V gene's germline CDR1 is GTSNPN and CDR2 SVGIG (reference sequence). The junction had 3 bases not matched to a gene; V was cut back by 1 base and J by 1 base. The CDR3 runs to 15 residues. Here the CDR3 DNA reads TGTGCCTGGAGTGGGGACAGGCCTTCCTACAATGAGCAGTTCTTC. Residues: CAWSGDRPSYNEQFF.

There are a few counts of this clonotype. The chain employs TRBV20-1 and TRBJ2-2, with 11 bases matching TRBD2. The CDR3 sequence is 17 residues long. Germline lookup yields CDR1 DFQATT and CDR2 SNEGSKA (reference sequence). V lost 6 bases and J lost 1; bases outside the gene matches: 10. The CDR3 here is CSALLAGVVENTGELFF. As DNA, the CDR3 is TGCAGTGCCCTACTAGCGGGAGTAGTGGAGAACACCGGGGAGCTGTTTTTT.

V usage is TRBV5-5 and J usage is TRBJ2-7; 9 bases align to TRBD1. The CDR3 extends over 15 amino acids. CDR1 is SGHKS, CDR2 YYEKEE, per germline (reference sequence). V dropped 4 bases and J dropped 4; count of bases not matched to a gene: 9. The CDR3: CASSVTGTGRYEQYF. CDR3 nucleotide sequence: TGTGCCAGCAGCGTTACCGGGACAGGGAGATACGAGCAGTACTTC.

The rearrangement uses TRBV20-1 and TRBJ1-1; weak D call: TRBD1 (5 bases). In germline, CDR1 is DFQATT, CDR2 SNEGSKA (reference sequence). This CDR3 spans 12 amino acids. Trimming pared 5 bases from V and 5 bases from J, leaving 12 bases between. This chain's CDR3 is CSAQEGATEAFF. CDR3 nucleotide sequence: TGCAGTGCTCAAGAAGGGGCGACTGAAGCTTTCTTT.

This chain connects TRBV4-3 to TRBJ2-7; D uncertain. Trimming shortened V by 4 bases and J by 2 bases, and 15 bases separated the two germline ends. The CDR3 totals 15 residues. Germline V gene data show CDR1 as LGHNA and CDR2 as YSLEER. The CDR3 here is CASSPVRGLAYEQYF. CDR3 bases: TGCGCCAGCAGCCCAGTTAGAGGCCTAGCCTACGAGCAGTACTTC.

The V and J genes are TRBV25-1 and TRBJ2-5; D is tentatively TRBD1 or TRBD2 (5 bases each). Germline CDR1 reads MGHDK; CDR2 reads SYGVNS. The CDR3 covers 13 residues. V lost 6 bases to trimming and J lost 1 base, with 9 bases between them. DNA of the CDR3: TGTGCCAGCAGGTCGGGGCCCCAAGAGACCCAGTACTTC. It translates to CASRSGPQETQYF.

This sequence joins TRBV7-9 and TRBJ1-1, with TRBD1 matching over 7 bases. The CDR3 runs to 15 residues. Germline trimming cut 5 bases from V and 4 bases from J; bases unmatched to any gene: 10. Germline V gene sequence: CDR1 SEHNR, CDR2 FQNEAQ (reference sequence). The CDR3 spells CASSPRVGTATEAFF. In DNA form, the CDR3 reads TGTGCCAGCAGCCCACGGGTCGGGACAGCCACTGAAGCTTTCTTT. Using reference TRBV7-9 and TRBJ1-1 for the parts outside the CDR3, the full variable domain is DTGVSQNPRHKITKRGQNVTFRCDPISEHNRLYWYRQTLGQGPEFLTYFQNEAQLEKSRLLSDRFSAERPKGSFSTLEIQRTEQGDSAMYLCASSPRVGTATEAFFGQGTRLTVV.

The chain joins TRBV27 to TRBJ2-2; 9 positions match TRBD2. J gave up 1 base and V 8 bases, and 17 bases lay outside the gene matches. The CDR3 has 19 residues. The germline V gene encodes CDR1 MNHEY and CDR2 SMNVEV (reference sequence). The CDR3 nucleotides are TGTGCCAGCGCTTATTTGGGACTAGCAGGCCCAGAGAACACCGGGGAGCTGTTTTTT. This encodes CASAYLGLAGPENTGELFF.

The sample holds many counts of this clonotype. Here the CDR3 reads CASSLLGSQTGELFF. The CDR3 bases are TGTGCCAGCAGTTTATTAGGGTCGCAAACCGGGGAGCTGTTTTTT. The chain joins TRBV27 to TRBJ2-2; D unclear. The V and J ends lost 1 base and 5 bases respectively, with 11 bases between them. This CDR3 spans 15 amino acids. Germline assignment: CDR1 MNHEY and CDR2 SMNVEV (reference sequence).

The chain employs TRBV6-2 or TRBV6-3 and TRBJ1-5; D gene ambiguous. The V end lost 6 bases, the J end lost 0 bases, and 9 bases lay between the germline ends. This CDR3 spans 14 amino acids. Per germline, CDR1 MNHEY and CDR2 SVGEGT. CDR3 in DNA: TGTGCCAGCAGCGACTACGATAGCAATCAGCCCCAGCATTTT. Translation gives CASSDYDSNQPQHF.

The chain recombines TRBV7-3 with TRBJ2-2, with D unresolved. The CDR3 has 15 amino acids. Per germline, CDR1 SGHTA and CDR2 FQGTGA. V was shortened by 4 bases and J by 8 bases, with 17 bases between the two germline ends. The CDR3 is CASSSPLTLDGELFF. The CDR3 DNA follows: TGTGCCAGCAGCTCACCCTTAACCTTGGATGGGGAGCTGTTTTTT.

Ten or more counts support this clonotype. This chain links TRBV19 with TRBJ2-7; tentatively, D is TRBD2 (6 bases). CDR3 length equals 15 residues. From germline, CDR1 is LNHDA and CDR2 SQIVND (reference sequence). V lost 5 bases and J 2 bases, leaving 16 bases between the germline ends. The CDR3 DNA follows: TGTGCCAGTAGTCCCGGGAGAGGGGCGACCTACGAGCAGTACTTC. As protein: CASSPGRGATYEQYF.

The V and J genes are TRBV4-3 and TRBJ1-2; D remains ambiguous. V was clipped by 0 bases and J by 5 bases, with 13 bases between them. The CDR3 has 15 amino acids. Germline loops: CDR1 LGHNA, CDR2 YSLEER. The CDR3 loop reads CASSQEGSGVYGYTF. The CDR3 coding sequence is TGCGCCAGCAGCCAAGAGGGGTCTGGGGTTTATGGCTACACCTTC.

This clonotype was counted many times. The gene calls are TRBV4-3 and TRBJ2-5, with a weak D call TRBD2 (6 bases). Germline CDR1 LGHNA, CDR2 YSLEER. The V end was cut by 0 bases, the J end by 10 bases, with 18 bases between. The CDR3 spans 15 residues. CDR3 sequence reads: CASSQDQSGDLDQYF. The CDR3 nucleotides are TGCGCCAGCAGCCAAGATCAGTCGGGAGATCTGGACCAGTACTTC.

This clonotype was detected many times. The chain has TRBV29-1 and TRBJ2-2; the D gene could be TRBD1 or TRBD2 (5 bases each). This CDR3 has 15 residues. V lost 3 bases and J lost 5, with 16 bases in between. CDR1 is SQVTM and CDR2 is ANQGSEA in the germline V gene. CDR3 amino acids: CSVEGSGTGTGELFF. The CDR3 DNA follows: TGCAGCGTTGAGGGGTCCGGGACGGGGACCGGGGAGCTGTTTTTT.

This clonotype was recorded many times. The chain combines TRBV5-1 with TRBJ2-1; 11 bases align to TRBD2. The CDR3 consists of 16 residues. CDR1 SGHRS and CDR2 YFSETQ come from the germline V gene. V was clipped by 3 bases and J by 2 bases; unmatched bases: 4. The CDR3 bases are TGCGCCAGCAGCTCGTCTAGCGGGAGGCCCTACAATGAGCAGTTCTTC. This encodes CASSSSSGRPYNEQFF.

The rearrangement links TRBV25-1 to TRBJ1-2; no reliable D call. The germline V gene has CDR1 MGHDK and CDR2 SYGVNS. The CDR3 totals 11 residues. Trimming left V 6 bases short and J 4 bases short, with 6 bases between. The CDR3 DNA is TGTGCCAGCAGAGGACCCTATGGCTACACCTTC. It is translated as CASRGPYGYTF.

The CDR3: CSVNGQGLNTGELFF. The CDR3 nucleotides are TGCAGCGTCAACGGACAGGGGCTAAACACCGGGGAGCTGTTTTTT. J is TRBJ2-2 and V is TRBV29-1; 9 bases are a match to TRBD1. The CDR3 length is 15 residues. V gave up 6 bases and J gave up 2 bases; unmatched junction bases: 7. Germline V CDR1 and CDR2: SQVTM, ANQGSEA.

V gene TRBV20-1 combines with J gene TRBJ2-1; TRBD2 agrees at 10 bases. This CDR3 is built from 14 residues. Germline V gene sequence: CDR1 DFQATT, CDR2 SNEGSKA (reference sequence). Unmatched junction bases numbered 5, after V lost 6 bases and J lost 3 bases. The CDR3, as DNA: TGCAGTGCCCCCGGACTAGCGGACTACAATGAGCAGTTCTTC. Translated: CSAPGLADYNEQFF.

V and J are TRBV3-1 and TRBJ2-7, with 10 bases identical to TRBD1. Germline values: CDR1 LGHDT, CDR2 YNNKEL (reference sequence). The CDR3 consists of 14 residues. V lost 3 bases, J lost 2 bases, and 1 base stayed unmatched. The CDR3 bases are TGTGCCAGCAGCCACGGACAGGGGGCCTACGAGCAGTACTTC. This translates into CASSHGQGAYEQYF.

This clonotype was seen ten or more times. The CDR3 is CSAHGQGRRTGELFF. The CDR3 DNA follows: TGCAGTGCGCACGGACAGGGAAGGAGGACCGGGGAGCTGTTTTTT. This chain joins TRBV20-1 and TRBJ2-2, with 8 positions matching TRBD1. J was trimmed by 5 bases and V by 6 bases; bases with no gene match: 11. The CDR3 length is 15 residues. From germline, CDR1 is DFQATT and CDR2 SNEGSKA (reference sequence).

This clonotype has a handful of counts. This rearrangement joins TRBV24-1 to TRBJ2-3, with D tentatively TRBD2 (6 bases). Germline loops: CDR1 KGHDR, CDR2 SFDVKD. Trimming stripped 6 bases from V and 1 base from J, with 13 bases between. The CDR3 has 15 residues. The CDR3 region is CATSLWRDGTDTQYF. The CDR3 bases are TGTGCCACCAGTCTGTGGCGGGATGGCACAGATACGCAGTATTTT.

CDR3 amino acids: CASSPRTGLKEQYF. The CDR3 nucleotides are TGTGCCAGCAGCCCCCGGACAGGTCTGAAAGAGCAGTACTTC. The genes are TRBV5-6 and TRBJ2-7, with 7 bases fitting TRBD1. J gave up 7 bases and V 4 bases, and 11 bases lay outside the gene matches. CDR1 and CDR2 from the germline V gene are SGHDT and YYEEEE. The CDR3 has 14 residues.

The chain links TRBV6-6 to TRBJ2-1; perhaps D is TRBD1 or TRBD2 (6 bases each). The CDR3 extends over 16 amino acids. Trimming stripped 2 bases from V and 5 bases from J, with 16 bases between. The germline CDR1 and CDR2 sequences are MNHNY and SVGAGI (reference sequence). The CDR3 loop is CASSYPSGARDNEQFF. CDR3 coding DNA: TGTGCCAGCAGTTACCCGTCGGGGGCTCGGGACAATGAGCAGTTCTTC.